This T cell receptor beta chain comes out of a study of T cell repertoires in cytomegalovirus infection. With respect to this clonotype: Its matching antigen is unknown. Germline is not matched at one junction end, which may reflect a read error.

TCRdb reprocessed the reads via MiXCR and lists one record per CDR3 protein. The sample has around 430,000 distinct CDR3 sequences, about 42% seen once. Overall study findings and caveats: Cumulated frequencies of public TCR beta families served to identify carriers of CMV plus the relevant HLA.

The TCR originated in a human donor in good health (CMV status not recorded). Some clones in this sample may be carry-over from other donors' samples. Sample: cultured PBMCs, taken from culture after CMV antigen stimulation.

The CDR3 loop reads CASSYLEAQYF. The DNA of the CDR3 is TGTGCCAGCAGTTATTTAGAGGCCCAGTACTTC. The rearrangement links TRBV6-8 to TRBJ2-5; D remains ambiguous. The CDR3 consists of 11 residues. CDR1 and CDR2 from the germline V gene are MNHGY and SAAAGT.